This T cell receptor (beta chain) derives from a study of CD8 T cells in Susac syndrome. Study outcomes and limitations: Susac syndrome CD4+ T cell repertoires showed no clonal expansion.

The V gene's germline CDR1 is MNHEY and CDR2 SMNVEV (reference sequence). V was trimmed by 0 bases and J by 0 bases, leaving 11 bases between them. This CDR3 spans 16 amino acids. This clonotype was seen just once. Its antigen is still unknown. When the RNA was reverse transcribed, random hexamers were used with an input of roughly 0.45 to 1 ug. The immunoSEQ assay covered 54 Vbeta and 13 Jbeta segments for CDR3. A single record per CDR3 protein comes from TCRdb applying MiXCR to the immunoSEQ multiplex PCR reads. The sample contains approximately 210,000 distinct CDR3 sequences, about 95% of which appear only once.

Sequenced: CD4+ T cells from PBMCs. The V call is TRBV27, the J call TRBJ1-2; no reliable D call. This receptor was obtained from a human donor with Susac syndrome. The CDR3 protein is CASSLSMGSSNYGYTF. The DNA of the CDR3 is TGTGCCAGCAGTTTATCGATGGGGTCCTCTAACTATGGCTACACCTTC.